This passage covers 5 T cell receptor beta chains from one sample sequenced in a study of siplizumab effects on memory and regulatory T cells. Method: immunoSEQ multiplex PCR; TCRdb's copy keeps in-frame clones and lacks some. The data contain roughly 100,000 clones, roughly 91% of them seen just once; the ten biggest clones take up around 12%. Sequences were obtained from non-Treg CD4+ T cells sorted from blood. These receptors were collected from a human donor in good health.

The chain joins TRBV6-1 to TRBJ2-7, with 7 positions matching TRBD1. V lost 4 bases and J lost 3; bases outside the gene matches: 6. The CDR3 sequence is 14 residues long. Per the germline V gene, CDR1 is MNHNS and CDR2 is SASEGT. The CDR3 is CASSGSTGHYEQYF. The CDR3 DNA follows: TGTGCCAGCAGTGGATCGACAGGGCACTACGAGCAGTACTTC.

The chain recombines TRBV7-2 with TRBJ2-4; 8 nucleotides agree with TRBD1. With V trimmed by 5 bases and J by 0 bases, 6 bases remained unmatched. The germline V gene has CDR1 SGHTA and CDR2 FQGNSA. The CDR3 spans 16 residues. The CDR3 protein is CASSPGTGVAKNIQYF. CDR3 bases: TGTGCCAGCAGCCCTGGGACAGGAGTAGCCAAAAACATTCAGTACTTC.

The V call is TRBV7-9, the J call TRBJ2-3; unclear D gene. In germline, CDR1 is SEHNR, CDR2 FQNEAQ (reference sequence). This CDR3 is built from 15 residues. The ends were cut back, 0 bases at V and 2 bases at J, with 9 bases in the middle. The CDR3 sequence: CASSLASWYTDTQYF. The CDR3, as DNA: TGTGCCAGCAGCTTAGCTAGCTGGTACACAGATACGCAGTATTTT.

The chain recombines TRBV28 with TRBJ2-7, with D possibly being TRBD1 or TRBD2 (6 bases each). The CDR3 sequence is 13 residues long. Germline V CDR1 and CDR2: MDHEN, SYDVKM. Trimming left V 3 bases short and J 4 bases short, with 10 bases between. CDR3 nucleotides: TGTGCCAGCAGTTTCGGAGGGACATACGAGCAGTACTTC. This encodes CASSFGGTYEQYF. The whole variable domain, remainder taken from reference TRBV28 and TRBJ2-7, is DVKVTQSSRYLVKRTGEKVFLECVQDMDHENMFWYRQDPGLGLRLIYFSYDVKMKEKGDIPEGYSVSREKKERFSLILESASTNQTSMYLCASSFGGTYEQYFGPGTRLTVT.

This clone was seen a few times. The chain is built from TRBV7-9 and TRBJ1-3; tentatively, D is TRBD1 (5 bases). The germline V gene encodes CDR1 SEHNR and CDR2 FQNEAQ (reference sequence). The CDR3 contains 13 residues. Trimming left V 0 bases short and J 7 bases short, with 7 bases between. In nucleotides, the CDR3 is TGTGCCAGCAGCTTAGCGCACAGGAACACCATATATTTT. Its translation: CASSLAHRNTIYF. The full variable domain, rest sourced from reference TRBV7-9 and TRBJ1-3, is DTGVSQNPRHKITKRGQNVTFRCDPISEHNRLYWYRQTLGQGPEFLTYFQNEAQLEKSRLLSDRFSAERPKGSFSTLEIQRTEQGDSAMYLCASSLAHRNTIYFGEGSWLTVV.